Below, 19 T cell receptor beta chains from the same sample are listed, as sequenced in a study of graft-versus-host responses after intestinal transplantation. TCRdb keeps only in-frame clones here, not all; method: immunoSEQ multiplex PCR. The repertoire holds 90,000 to 150,000 clones, about 93% seen once, with over 0.1% in the top ten. These receptors have no identified antigens. This specimen consisted of unstimulated CD4+ T cells sorted from spleen or lymph node cells, obtained before intestinal transplant. These receptor sequences come from a human donor who received an intestinal transplant.

The gene calls are TRBV18 and TRBJ2-5; 7 nucleotides align to TRBD2. Matching the DNA end better, TRBJ2-7 makes the J call doubtful. The CDR3 is made up of 16 amino acids. CDR1 is KGHSH and CDR2 is LQKENI in the germline V gene. CDR3 sequence: CASSPVTAGPLGEQYF. In nucleotides, the CDR3 is TGTGCCAGCTCACCAGTTACAGCGGGACCTCTCGGCGAGCAGTACTTC.

The DNA of the CDR3 is TGTGCCAGCGGCTGGAACACCGGGGAGCTGTTTTTT. The encoded protein is CASGWNTGELFF. The genes are TRBV6-6 and TRBJ2-2; D gene unclear. This CDR3 region has 12 residues. Between the trimmed V and J ends, which lost 8 bases and 1 base, there was a span of 5 bases. Germline V gives CDR1 MNHNY, CDR2 SVGAGI (reference sequence).

The J gene is TRBJ2-7, the V gene TRBV7-9; D is ambiguous. CDR1 and CDR2 from the germline V gene are SEHNR and FQNEAQ (reference sequence). With 2 bases removed from V and 2 bases from J, the gap between germline ends came to 19 bases. This CDR3 comprises 17 residues. CDR3 sequence (DNA): TGTGCCAGCAGCTTAAAACCAATGCCCGGGCTGGCCTACGAGCAGTACTTC. Protein product: CASSLKPMPGLAYEQYF.

V and J are TRBV5-1 and TRBJ2-5; D not certain. Germline loops: CDR1 SGHRS, CDR2 YFSETQ. The CDR3 totals 14 residues. The V end was cut by 0 bases, the J end by 1 base, with 7 bases between. CDR3 sequence (DNA): TGCGCCAGCAGCTTGGGGCCGTCCCAAGAGACCCAGTACTTC. Protein: CASSLGPSQETQYF.

This clone was observed a single time. The V gene is TRBV10-2, the J gene TRBJ2-3; TRBD2 aligns across 11 bases. The CDR3 extends over 18 amino acids. Germline V gives CDR1 WSHSY, CDR2 SAAADI. After removal of 1 base from V and 1 base from J, the junction contained 7 bases not matched to a gene. The CDR3 DNA follows: TGCGCCAGCAGTGAGTTGGGCTCACTAGCGGGAGGCACAGATACGCAGTATTTT. Protein: CASSELGSLAGGTDTQYF.

The rearrangement joins TRBV25-1 to TRBJ2-3, with 15 bases aligning to TRBD2. Per germline, CDR1 MGHDK and CDR2 SYGVNS. The CDR3 sequence is 18 residues long. Trimming at V came to 7 bases and at J to 4 bases, leaving 12 bases not matched to a gene. CDR3 DNA sequence: TGTGCCAGCACTCCCTCGGGACTAGCGGGAGGTCCCGCAGATACGCAGTATTTT. This sequence encodes CASTPSGLAGGPADTQYF.

The V gene is TRBV5-8, the J gene TRBJ2-1, with 13 bases fitting TRBD2. Looked up from germline, CDR1 is SGHTS and CDR2 is YDEGEE. J lost 3 bases, V lost 4 bases, and 7 bases had no gene match. The CDR3 has 17 amino acids. The CDR3 protein is CASSRTSGSSSYNEQFF. Written as DNA, the CDR3 is TGTGCCAGCAGCCGGACTAGCGGGAGTTCTAGCTACAATGAGCAGTTCTTC.

V and J are TRBV7-8 and TRBJ2-7; a weak D match, TRBD2 (6 bases). Germline V gene data show CDR1 as SGHVS and CDR2 as FQNEAQ. V gave up 5 bases and J gave up 2 bases, with 16 bases separating them. The CDR3 sequence is 15 residues long. CDR3 sequence reads: CASSAQEGRTYEQYF. The CDR3 DNA reads TGTGCCAGCAGCGCCCAGGAGGGTAGGACCTACGAGCAGTACTTC.

This chain links TRBV6-5 with TRBJ1-3, with D possibly being TRBD1 (6 bases). Germline V gene sequence: CDR1 MNHEY, CDR2 SVGAGI. CDR3 length: 14 amino acids. Trimming pared 6 bases from V and 5 bases from J, leaving 14 bases between. This CDR3 is CASRVDRARNTIYF. In DNA form, the CDR3 reads TGTGCCAGCAGGGTGGACAGAGCCCGAAACACCATATATTTT.

The chain has TRBV4-2 and TRBJ2-4; D is perhaps TRBD1 or TRBD2 (5 bases each). Germline V gene sequence: CDR1 LGHNA, CDR2 YNFKEQ. The V and J ends lost 8 bases and 0 bases respectively, with 14 bases between them. There are 15 residues in the CDR3. Written as DNA, the CDR3 is TGTGCCAGCGGAGGACTGAGGGGAGCCAAAAACATTCAGTACTTC. Translating gives CASGGLRGAKNIQYF.

The rearrangement uses TRBV5-1 and TRBJ1-2; D is perhaps TRBD1 (5 bases). Germline values: CDR1 SGHRS, CDR2 YFSETQ. V lost 1 base, J lost 3 bases, and 10 bases lay in between. This CDR3 has 14 residues. Written as DNA, the CDR3 is TGCGCCAGCAGCTTGAGGGGCAGGGACTATGGCTACACCTTC. The encoded protein is CASSLRGRDYGYTF.

This clone was recorded only once. This chain uses TRBV5-1 with TRBJ2-3; D gene ambiguous. The V and J ends lost 4 bases and 4 bases respectively, with 13 bases between them. This CDR3 has 14 amino acids. Germline assignment: CDR1 SGHRS and CDR2 YFSETQ. CDR3 bases: TGCGCCAGCAGCCCGGAGTTTCCCCCAGATACGCAGTATTTT. Translating it yields CASSPEFPPDTQYF.

The chain combines TRBV28 with TRBJ2-7, with no clear D. The ends were cut back, 0 bases at V and 4 bases at J, with 1 base in the middle. Germline values: CDR1 MDHEN, CDR2 SYDVKM. The CDR3 contains 11 residues. CDR3 nucleotide sequence: TGTGCCAGCAGTTTATGGTACGAGCAGTACTTC. Its protein product is CASSLWYEQYF. The variable domain in full, with the rest retrieved from reference TRBV28 and TRBJ2-7, is DVKVTQSSRYLVKRTGEKVFLECVQDMDHENMFWYRQDPGLGLRLIYFSYDVKMKEKGDIPEGYSVSREKKERFSLILESASTNQTSMYLCASSLWYEQYFGPGTRLTVT.

This chain uses TRBV6-1 with TRBJ2-1; D is uncertain. CDR3 length: 16 amino acids. Germline V gives CDR1 MNHNS, CDR2 SASEGT. V shed 2 bases and J shed 5 bases, with 16 bases lying between them. CDR3 region: CASSETGGTIDNEQFF. Written as DNA, the CDR3 is TGTGCCAGCAGTGAAACGGGTGGAACTATAGACAATGAGCAGTTCTTC.

This clone turned up a few times. The chain is built from TRBV28 and TRBJ1-4; the D is unclear. V was cut by 5 bases and J by 7 bases, with 5 bases left in between. There are 11 residues in the CDR3. Germline CDR1 reads MDHEN; CDR2 reads SYDVKM. In DNA form, the CDR3 reads TGTGCCAGCAGTGGGCGTGAAAAACTGTTTTTT. It yields the protein CASSGREKLFF.

This clone was seen a single time. The chain has TRBV21-1 and TRBJ2-7; the D call of TRBD1 is as the table states it, not checked on the DNA. TRBV21-1 is a pseudogene. The CDR3 is made up of 19 amino acids. The CDR3 DNA reads as TGTGCCAGCAGCCCAGGGGGCGCGGGACAGCCAATACACTCCTACGAGCAGTACTTC. Its translation is CASSPGGAGQPIHSYEQYF.

This chain joins TRBV12-5 and TRBJ2-1, with 12 bases fitting TRBD2. The V gene end was trimmed by 5 bases and the J gene end by 7 bases; junction bases not matched to a gene: 6. This CDR3 is built from 15 residues. Germline CDR1 is LGHNT and CDR2 is FRNRAP. The CDR3 protein is CASGRLAGDGNEQFF. For the CDR3, the DNA is TGTGCTAGTGGTCGACTAGCGGGAGACGGAAATGAGCAGTTCTTC.

The rearrangement links TRBV7-9 to TRBJ2-5, with D tentatively TRBD2 (6 bases). Germline CDR1 and CDR2: SEHNR and FQNEAQ (reference sequence). V was trimmed by 2 bases and J by 5 bases, leaving 12 bases between them. CDR3 length: 14 amino acids. The CDR3 sequence: CASSLIPGGETQYF. The DNA for the CDR3 is TGTGCCAGCAGCTTAATTCCCGGAGGGGAGACCCAGTACTTC.

The V call is TRBV5-1, the J call TRBJ2-7; 12 bases map to TRBD1. The CDR3 is 16 amino acids. CDR1 and CDR2 (germline): SGHRS, YFSETQ. Germline trimming cut 0 bases from V and 6 bases from J; bases unmatched to any gene: 7. The CDR3 sequence: CASSLAPGQGASEQYF. CDR3 nucleotide sequence: TGCGCCAGCAGCTTGGCCCCGGGACAGGGGGCTTCCGAGCAGTACTTC.